This T cell receptor (beta chain) was obtained from a study of glioma-infiltrating T cells. The iRepertoire nested amplicon-rescue multiplex PCR amplified TCR alpha and beta CDR3s from RNA. For one-step reverse transcription and amplification, roughly 95-400 ng of tissue mRNA or PBMC total RNA was used. TCRdb used MiXCR to reprocess the multiplex PCR reads, holding one entry per CDR3 protein. The table has 15,000 to 20,000 distinct CDR3 sequences, 58% seen once. Details on this clonotype: Its specificity is unknown.

Broader study findings: Tissue-blood divergence was below expectation in non-neoplastic patients, above in gliomas. Very few CDR3 sequences were shared between tissue and blood.

This CDR3 comprises 13 residues. Germline CDR1 KGHSH, CDR2 LQKENI. V shed 6 bases, J shed 7 bases, and the junction held 4 bases outside the gene matches. Input material: glioma tissue, nonneoplastic brain tissue, or PBMCs (not recorded which). This receptor was taken from a human donor with low-grade glioma or glioblastoma, undergoing nonglioma brain surgery, or in good health (not recorded which). The chain uses TRBV18 and TRBJ2-7; TRBD2 matches 12 bases. In nucleotides, the CDR3 is TGTGCCAGCTCCAGACTAGCGGGAGAGGAGCAGTACTTC. Protein: CASSRLAGEEQYF.